One and the same sample provided the 2 T cell receptor beta chains below, sequenced in a study of blood T cell repertoires in COVID-19 (dated by TCRdb to 2018 to 2020). Preparation of the library involved the immunoSEQ multiplex PCR assay. In TCRdb, the immuneACCESS table is reduced to in-frame sequences with V and J assigned. These tables do not hold every clone; where another copy was compared, an unresolved V gene accounts for under half, and the others remain unexplained. The table for this sample lists under 65,000 clones; about 86% of them were counted only once. Jointly, the top ten make up more than 6% of the sample. The sample was peripheral blood. All receptors derive from a woman aged 55-70 years with COVID-19, enrolled during active disease.

V usage is TRBV3-1 (or the pseudogene TRBV3-2) and J usage is TRBJ1-6, with a possible D match to TRBD1 (5 bases). There are 16 residues in the CDR3. The germline V gene has CDR1 LGHDT and CDR2 YNNKEL (reference sequence). The ends were cut back, 6 bases at V and 0 bases at J, with 12 bases in the middle. Here the CDR3 DNA reads TGTGCCAGCAGTCGAGGACAAAGCTCCTATAATTCACCCCTCCACTTT. Amino acids: CASSRGQSSYNSPLHF.

The chain combines TRBV15 with TRBJ1-5; possibly TRBD1 for D (6 bases). The CDR3 runs to 14 residues. V was shortened by 4 bases and J by 5 bases, with 12 bases between the two germline ends. CDR1 LNHNV and CDR2 YYDKDF come from the germline V gene (reference sequence). The CDR3 spells CATSIHREHQPQHF. CDR3 nucleotide sequence: TGTGCCACCAGCATTCACAGGGAACATCAGCCCCAGCATTTT. Full variable domain (rest looked up from reference TRBV15 and TRBJ1-5): DAMVIQNPRYQVTQFGKPVTLSCSQTLNHNVMYWYQQKSSQAPKLLFHYYDKDFNNEADTPDNFQSRRPNTSFCFLDIRSPGLGDTAMYLCATSIHREHQPQHFGDGTRLSIL.